This is a list of T cell receptor beta chains from one sample in a study of T cells in Graves' hyperthyroidism and ophthalmopathy. TCRdb re-called the multiplex PCR reads through MiXCR, storing one row per CDR3 protein. Seen here are about 700,000 distinct CDR3 sequences, about 14% observed once, and the top ten hold roughly a tenth. The sample comprised blood. These receptors came from a woman aged 18-30 years with Graves' hyperthyroidism. Each CDR3 is given with its conserved first and last residue. A D gene is named only where the DNA matches it firmly. Rows give clone size only sometimes, using once, few, many, or a class for an expanded clone.

CDR3 length: 15
J gene: TRBJ2-2
V gene: TRBV9
D gene: -
clone size: few
CDR3 protein: CASSVQDDGTGELFF
CDR3 DNA: TGTGCCAGCAGCGTTCAGGATGACGGAACCGGGGAGCTGTTTTTT

CDR3 length: 20
J gene: TRBJ2-6
V gene: TRBV9
D gene: TRBD1
clone size: -
CDR3 protein: CASSASGTGTLNSGADVLTF
CDR3 DNA: TGTGCCAGCAGCGCCTCCGGGACAGGAACCCTCAACTCTGGGGCCGACGTCCTGACTTTC

CDR3 length: 19
J gene: TRBJ2-2
V gene: TRBV7-9
D gene: TRBD1
clone size: -
CDR3 protein: CASSPPGQGVGGNTGELFF
CDR3 DNA: TGTGCCAGCAGCCCACCGGGACAGGGGGTTGGCGGGAACACCGGGGAGCTGTTTTTT

CDR3 length: 15
J gene: TRBJ2-2
V gene: TRBV12-3/TRBV12-4
D gene: TRBD2
clone size: few
CDR3 protein: CASSSSGTTAGELFF
CDR3 DNA: TGTGCCAGCAGTTCTTCCGGGACTACTGCCGGGGAGCTGTTTTTT

CDR3 length: 12
J gene: TRBJ1-3
V gene: TRBV2
D gene: -
clone size: many
CDR3 protein: CASRGSGNTIYF
CDR3 DNA: TGTGCCAGCAGAGGGTCTGGAAACACCATATATTTT

CDR3 length: 13
J gene: TRBJ1-1
V gene: TRBV28
D gene: -
clone size: many
CDR3 protein: CASSWDYYTEAFF
CDR3 DNA: TGTGCCAGCAGTTGGGACTATTACACTGAAGCTTTCTTT

CDR3 length: 13
J gene: TRBJ1-1
V gene: TRBV6-5
D gene: TRBD1
clone size: -
CDR3 protein: CASSYGRDRVAFF
CDR3 DNA: TGTGCCAGCAGTTACGGGAGGGACAGGGTAGCTTTCTTT

CDR3 length: 16
J gene: TRBJ2-7
V gene: TRBV28
D gene: TRBD2
clone size: -
CDR3 protein: CASSRLRGGREGEQYF
CDR3 DNA: TGTGCCAGCAGCCGCCTTCGGGGCGGGAGGGAGGGCGAGCAGTACTTC

CDR3 length: 19
J gene: TRBJ2-7
V gene: TRBV20-1
D gene: -
clone size: -
CDR3 protein: CSATDAGISTTSGSYEQYF
CDR3 DNA: TGCAGTGCTACTGACGCCGGGATATCTACCACATCTGGATCCTACGAGCAGTACTTC

CDR3 length: 15
J gene: TRBJ2-7
V gene: TRBV18
D gene: TRBD2
clone size: -
CDR3 protein: CASSPRTSGSLEQYF
CDR3 DNA: TGTGCCAGCTCACCGCGGACTAGCGGGAGTCTCGAGCAGTACTTC

CDR3 length: 19
J gene: TRBJ2-7
V gene: TRBV19
D gene: TRBD2
clone size: few
CDR3 protein: CASSHTSGSHLRGGGEQYF
CDR3 DNA: TGTGCCAGTAGTCATACTAGCGGGAGCCATCTGCGGGGCGGCGGCGAGCAGTACTTC

CDR3 length: 14
J gene: TRBJ1-5
V gene: TRBV28
D gene: -
clone size: few
CDR3 protein: CASSFGRGGQPQHF
CDR3 DNA: TGTGCCAGCAGTTTCGGCAGGGGCGGCCAGCCCCAGCATTTT

CDR3 length: 14
J gene: TRBJ2-3
V gene: TRBV12-3/TRBV12-4
D gene: -
clone size: -
CDR3 protein: CASSKLVGRDTQYF
CDR3 DNA: TGTGCCAGCAGTAAACTAGTGGGCCGCGATACGCAGTATTTT

CDR3 length: 15
J gene: TRBJ2-4
V gene: TRBV6-2/TRBV6-3
D gene: TRBD2
clone size: few
CDR3 protein: CASRNAGGNENIQYF
CDR3 DNA: TGTGCCAGCAGAAACGCGGGGGGCAATGAAAACATTCAGTACTTC

CDR3 length: 17
J gene: TRBJ1-1
V gene: TRBV3-1
D gene: TRBD1
clone size: many
CDR3 protein: CASSRRQGINLNTEAFF
CDR3 DNA: TGTGCCAGCAGCCGGAGACAGGGAATTAACCTGAACACTGAAGCTTTCTTT

CDR3 length: 13
J gene: TRBJ1-1
V gene: TRBV3-1
D gene: -
clone size: -
CDR3 protein: CASSPTEAIEAFF
CDR3 DNA: TGTGCCAGCAGCCCCACAGAAGCTATAGAAGCTTTCTTT

CDR3 length: 13
J gene: TRBJ2-7
V gene: TRBV29-1
D gene: TRBD1
clone size: -
CDR3 protein: CSALTGYDGEQYF
CDR3 DNA: TGCAGCGCCCTGACAGGGTACGACGGCGAGCAGTACTTC

CDR3 length: 17
J gene: TRBJ1-2
V gene: TRBV7-9
D gene: TRBD1
clone size: many
CDR3 protein: CASSRTGGRAESYGYTF
CDR3 DNA: TGTGCCAGCAGCCGTACAGGGGGAAGGGCGGAAAGCTATGGCTACACCTTC

CDR3 length: 15
J gene: TRBJ2-7
V gene: TRBV7-9
D gene: -
clone size: many
CDR3 protein: CASSSPWGAGYEQYF
CDR3 DNA: TGTGCCAGCAGCTCTCCCTGGGGCGCGGGCTACGAGCAGTACTTC

CDR3 length: 17
J gene: TRBJ2-5
V gene: TRBV7-3
D gene: -
clone size: -
CDR3 protein: CASSLYGRSGPQETQYF
CDR3 DNA: TGTGCCAGCAGCTTATATGGAAGGAGCGGGCCCCAAGAGACCCAGTACTTC

CDR3 length: 14
J gene: TRBJ2-7
V gene: TRBV3-1
D gene: -
clone size: -
CDR3 protein: CASSQAGEMGEQYF
CDR3 DNA: TGTGCCAGCAGCCAAGCCGGGGAGATGGGCGAGCAGTACTTC

CDR3 length: 12
J gene: TRBJ2-7
V gene: TRBV7-2
D gene: -
clone size: -
CDR3 protein: CASSLRKGEQYF
CDR3 DNA: TGTGCCAGCAGCTTAAGGAAGGGGGAGCAGTACTTC

CDR3 length: 15
J gene: TRBJ2-7
V gene: TRBV7-9
D gene: TRBD1
clone size: many
CDR3 protein: CASSPPGDSSYEQYF
CDR3 DNA: TGTGCCAGCAGCCCCCCTGGGGACAGCTCCTACGAGCAGTACTTC

CDR3 length: 16
J gene: TRBJ1-3
V gene: TRBV12-3/TRBV12-4
D gene: -
clone size: -
CDR3 protein: CASSLNFREPGNTIYF
CDR3 DNA: TGTGCCAGCAGTTTAAATTTCCGGGAACCTGGAAACACCATATATTTT

CDR3 length: 11
J gene: TRBJ2-1
V gene: TRBV30
D gene: -
clone size: many
CDR3 protein: CAWKTYNEQFF
CDR3 DNA: TGTGCCTGGAAAACCTACAATGAGCAGTTCTTC

CDR3 length: 16
J gene: TRBJ2-1
V gene: TRBV7-2
D gene: TRBD1
clone size: -
CDR3 protein: CASSPPGTGGTDEQFF
CDR3 DNA: TGTGCCAGCAGTCCCCCCGGGACAGGGGGCACCGATGAGCAGTTCTTC

CDR3 length: 14
J gene: TRBJ1-1
V gene: TRBV5-1
D gene: TRBD1
clone size: many
CDR3 protein: CASSRDRVDTEAFF
CDR3 DNA: TGCGCCAGCAGTCGGGACAGGGTCGACACTGAAGCTTTCTTT

CDR3 length: 15
J gene: TRBJ2-1
V gene: TRBV24-1
D gene: TRBD2
clone size: few
CDR3 protein: CATSKEREGLDEQFF
CDR3 DNA: TGTGCCACCAGTAAAGAGCGGGAGGGCCTAGATGAGCAGTTCTTC

CDR3 length: 14
J gene: TRBJ2-1
V gene: TRBV28
D gene: -
clone size: few
CDR3 protein: CASINRGPISEQFF
CDR3 DNA: TGTGCCAGCATCAACCGTGGACCGATCAGTGAGCAGTTCTTC

CDR3 length: 15
J gene: TRBJ1-5
V gene: TRBV20-1
D gene: -
clone size: many
CDR3 protein: CSASANTNSNQPQHF
CDR3 DNA: TGCAGTGCTAGCGCGAACACTAATAGCAATCAGCCCCAGCATTTT

CDR3 length: 14
J gene: TRBJ1-1
V gene: TRBV15
D gene: -
clone size: few
CDR3 protein: CATSETKGRSEAFF
CDR3 DNA: TGTGCCACCAGCGAGACAAAAGGACGGTCTGAAGCTTTCTTT

CDR3 length: 14
J gene: TRBJ2-7
V gene: TRBV19
D gene: -
clone size: -
CDR3 protein: CASSSSRTTYEQYF
CDR3 DNA: TGTGCCAGTAGTTCGTCGAGGACAACCTACGAGCAGTACTTC

CDR3 length: 16
J gene: TRBJ1-4
V gene: TRBV30
D gene: -
clone size: many
CDR3 protein: CAWSSARVSGNEKLFF
CDR3 DNA: TGTGCCTGGAGTTCCGCCAGGGTGTCGGGTAATGAAAAACTGTTTTTT

CDR3 length: 12
J gene: TRBJ2-1
V gene: TRBV20-1
D gene: -
clone size: many
CDR3 protein: CSARDHDNEQFF
CDR3 DNA: TGCAGTGCTAGAGATCATGACAATGAGCAGTTCTTC

CDR3 length: 15
J gene: TRBJ2-3
V gene: TRBV2
D gene: -
clone size: many
CDR3 protein: CASLFPWTSTDTQYF
CDR3 DNA: TGTGCCAGCCTTTTTCCGTGGACTAGCACAGATACGCAGTATTTT

CDR3 length: 14
J gene: TRBJ1-4
V gene: TRBV27
D gene: -
clone size: few
CDR3 protein: CASSLSLQEGKLFF
CDR3 DNA: TGTGCCAGCAGTTTATCTTTACAGGAAGGAAAACTGTTTTTT

CDR3 length: 14
J gene: TRBJ2-3
V gene: TRBV7-9
D gene: TRBD2
clone size: many
CDR3 protein: CAHTEAGVTDTQYF
CDR3 DNA: TGTGCCCACACGGAAGCGGGAGTCACAGATACGCAGTATTTT

CDR3 length: 14
J gene: TRBJ2-1
V gene: TRBV30
D gene: -
clone size: -
CDR3 protein: CAWSVEGWGNEQFF
CDR3 DNA: TGTGCCTGGAGCGTGGAGGGCTGGGGCAATGAGCAGTTCTTC

CDR3 length: 12
J gene: TRBJ2-7
V gene: TRBV10-3
D gene: -
clone size: -
CDR3 protein: CAIKSETYEQYF
CDR3 DNA: TGTGCCATTAAAAGCGAGACCTACGAGCAGTACTTC

CDR3 length: 13
J gene: TRBJ1-1
V gene: TRBV15
D gene: TRBD1
clone size: -
CDR3 protein: CATSSHRGTEAFF
CDR3 DNA: TGTGCCACCAGCAGCCACAGGGGCACTGAAGCTTTCTTT

CDR3 length: 14
J gene: TRBJ1-3
V gene: TRBV10-3
D gene: TRBD1
clone size: few
CDR3 protein: CAIRGTGGLNTIYF
CDR3 DNA: TGTGCCATCAGGGGAACAGGGGGCTTGAACACCATATATTTT